The 2 T cell receptor beta chains presented below share a single source sample, sequenced in a study of identical twins (dated by TCRdb to about 2016). Receptors were amplified or captured by 5' RACE. Sequencing relied on an Illumina HiSeq 2000. The raw public reads went through TCRdb reprocessing: fastp at Q25, MiXCR clone calling, in-frame beta chains kept. Here each entry gathers all rows of one CDR3 protein and keeps the most common genes and DNA. The sample table shows fewer than 800,000 distinct CDR3 sequences, and 7.1% are seen once. The leading ten clones occupy approximately 1.5% of the sample. This sample also belongs to another study, concerning yellow fever vaccine responses in identical twins.

The sequenced material came from PBMCs. These receptors came from a woman aged 18-29 years in good health.

This chain uses TRBV6-5 with TRBJ2-2; 8 bases are shared with TRBD2. The CDR3 is 15 residues long. Trimming cost V 5 bases and J 3 bases; bases outside gene matches: 5. Germline V CDR1 and CDR2: MNHEY, SVGAGI. The CDR3 here is CASSNGGADTGELFF. In DNA, the CDR3 is TGTGCCAGCAGTAACGGGGGGGCTGACACCGGGGAGCTGTTTTTT.

The CDR3 DNA follows: TGTGCCAGCCGCCGCCAGGGCCCACCAGATACGCAGTATTTT. This sequence encodes CASRRQGPPDTQYF. V usage is TRBV11-2 and J usage is TRBJ2-3; D is perhaps TRBD1 (5 bases). Germline CDR1 and CDR2: SGHAT and FQNNGV. CDR3 length: 14 amino acids. Between the trimmed V and J ends, which lost 8 bases and 4 bases, there was a span of 16 bases.